This T cell receptor (beta chain) comes out of a study of T cells in Graves' hyperthyroidism and ophthalmopathy. Study observations and caveats: Through a model of 13 V-J features, ophthalmopathy was separated from stable hyperthyroidism.

Of note for this clonotype: Its matching antigen is unknown.

With 6 bases removed from V and 1 base from J, the gap between germline ends came to 15 bases. Germline-derived CDR1 and CDR2 are SQVTM and ANQGSEA. The length of the CDR3 is 15 residues. The CDR3 regions of TCR beta were amplified from RNA transcripts. HTBI primers were the set used in a first-round RT-PCR of the TCR CDR3. MiXCR was run by TCRdb on the multiplex PCR reads, yielding one entry per CDR3 protein. The sample yields about 640,000 distinct CDR3 sequences, around 21% seen once. The V call is TRBV29-1, the J call TRBJ2-2, with D perhaps TRBD1 or TRBD2 (5 bases each). Sequenced sample: blood. This receptor was obtained from a man aged 25 to 40 with Graves' ophthalmopathy. CDR3: CSVHERGLNTGELFF. CDR3 nucleotide sequence: TGCAGCGTCCACGAGAGGGGCTTGAACACCGGGGAGCTGTTTTTT.